This TCR beta chain is from a study of beta chain features in type 1 diabetes. Broader study findings: Patients with Type 1 diabetes showed moderately but significantly shorter TCRB CDR3s in all four CD4+ subsets.

The CDR3 runs to 12 residues. Germline V lookup: CDR1 KGHSH, CDR2 LQKENI. V shed 3 bases and J shed 11 bases, with 13 bases lying between them. Every bit of the isolated RNA underwent reverse transcription, so sequencing read expressed TCRB transcripts. The assay was immunoSEQ multiplex PCR, and TCRdb's table has in-frame clones only and misses some. The sample includes 200,000 to 250,000 clones, about a sixth of them seen just once. Comment on this clone: Its antigen is not known.

Every sorted population was more than 95% pure. The chain links TRBV18 to TRBJ2-5, with D possibly being TRBD1 (6 bases). The source is a man in his thirties or forties with type 1 diabetes. Sequenced sample: naive CD4+ T cells from blood. In DNA form, the CDR3 reads TGTGCCAGCTCACCCGGACAGCCTCAACAGTACTTC. Protein: CASSPGQPQQYF.